The next 4 T cell receptor beta chains were all read from a single sample in a study of blood T cell dynamics during melanoma immunotherapy. Indicated time point: pre-treatment baseline. Using immunoSEQ multiplex PCR, the repertoire was profiled, and TCRdb retains in-frame clones only, with some absent. The sample contains 10,000 to 15,000 clones, around 85% of which appear only once. Sample: blood, taken from a patient treated with checkpoint blockade. The receptors shown here come from a human donor with melanoma.

The CDR3: CASSVGGTGTQYF. The CDR3 nucleotides read TGTGCCAGCAGCGTAGGAGGTACTGGGACCCAGTACTTC. The chain employs TRBV9 and TRBJ2-5; D not resolved. CDR1 is SGDLS and CDR2 is YYNGEE in the germline V gene. The CDR3 is made up of 13 amino acids. Trimming left V 0 bases short and J 7 bases short, with 10 bases between.

The CDR3 protein is CASSLGGTGGPDTQYF. CDR3 in DNA: TGTGCCAGCAGCTTGGGGGGGACAGGGGGCCCAGATACGCAGTATTTT. The chain recombines TRBV5-4 with TRBJ2-3, with 12 bases lining up with TRBD1. In germline, CDR1 is SGHNT, CDR2 YYREEE (reference sequence). This CDR3 region has 16 residues. V lost 0 bases, J lost 4 bases, and 3 bases stayed unmatched.

The chain has TRBV11-2 and TRBJ2-3, with 10 bases identical to TRBD2. This CDR3 has 18 residues. CDR1 is SGHAT, CDR2 FQNNGV, per germline. V gave up 3 bases and J gave up 1 base; unmatched junction bases: 10. In nucleotides, the CDR3 is TGTGCCAGCAGCTTCGCCCCCTCTAGCGGGGGACGCACAGATACGCAGTATTTT. This encodes CASSFAPSSGGRTDTQYF. The variable domain in full, completed from reference TRBV11-2 and TRBJ2-3, reads EAGVAQSPRYKIIEKRQSVAFWCNPISGHATLYWYQQILGQGPKLLIQFQNNGVVDDSQLPKDRFSAERLKGVDSTLKIQPAKLEDSAVYLCASSFAPSSGGRTDTQYFGPGTRLTVL.

The chain employs TRBV7-3 and TRBJ2-6, with D possibly matching TRBD1 (5 bases). The CDR3 is 16 residues long. The V and J ends lost 0 bases and 2 bases respectively, with 8 bases between them. Germline lookup yields CDR1 SGHTA and CDR2 FQGTGA. In DNA form, the CDR3 reads TGTGCCAGCAGCTTAACTATAGGGGCTGGGGCCAACGTCCTGACTTTC. Encoded protein: CASSLTIGAGANVLTF. Using reference TRBV7-3 and TRBJ2-6 for the parts outside the CDR3, the full variable domain is GAGVSQTPSNKVTEKGKYVELRCDPISGHTALYWYRQSLGQGPEFLIYFQGTGAADDSGLPNDRFFAVRPEGSVSTLKIQRTERGDSAVYLCASSLTIGAGANVLTFGAGSRLTVL.